This TCR beta chain originates from a study of T cell responses to AZD1222 COVID-19 vaccine. Study-wide points: Among AZD1222 vaccinees, only five or six were seropositive at baseline.

Germline V CDR1 and CDR2: MNHEY, SVGEGT. The CDR3 sequence is 12 residues long. With 2 bases removed from V and 7 bases from J, the gap between germline ends came to 9 bases. Regarding this clone: No antigen is known for it.

TCRdb keeps only in-frame clones here, not all; method: immunoSEQ multiplex PCR. The profile shows about 130,000 clones, 65% to 90% of them singletons. The TCR originated in an adult who received the MenACWY meningococcal vaccine as a control. V gene TRBV6-2 or TRBV6-3 combines with J gene TRBJ2-7; D unresolved. Sequences were derived from peripheral blood, sampled 28 days after the second dose of the MenACWY control vaccine. CDR3 protein: CASSYPQGEQYF. Here the CDR3 DNA reads TGTGCCAGCAGTTACCCTCAAGGGGAGCAGTACTTC.